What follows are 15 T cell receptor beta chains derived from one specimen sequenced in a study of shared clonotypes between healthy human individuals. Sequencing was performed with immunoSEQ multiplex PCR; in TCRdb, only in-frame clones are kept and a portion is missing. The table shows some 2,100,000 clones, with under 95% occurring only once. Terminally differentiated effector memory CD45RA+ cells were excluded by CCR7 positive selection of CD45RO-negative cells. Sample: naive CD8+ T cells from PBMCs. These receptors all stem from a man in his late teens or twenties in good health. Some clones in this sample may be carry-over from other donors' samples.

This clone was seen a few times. The CDR3 spells CASSQKGAYTEAFF. The CDR3 nucleotides read TGCGCCAGCAGCCAGAAGGGGGCCTACACTGAAGCTTTCTTT. The gene calls are TRBV4-1 and TRBJ1-1; 7 nucleotides line up with TRBD1. The trim removed 3 bases at V and 3 bases at J, leaving 4 bases unmatched. Germline CDR1 is MGHRA and CDR2 is YSYEKL. The CDR3 runs 14 residues.

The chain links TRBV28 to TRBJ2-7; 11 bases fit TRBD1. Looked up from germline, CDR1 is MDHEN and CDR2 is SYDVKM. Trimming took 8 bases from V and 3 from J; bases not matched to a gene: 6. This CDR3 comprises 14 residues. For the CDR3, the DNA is TGTGCCAGCGCCTTTGGGACAGGGGGCTACGAGCAGTACTTC. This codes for CASAFGTGGYEQYF.

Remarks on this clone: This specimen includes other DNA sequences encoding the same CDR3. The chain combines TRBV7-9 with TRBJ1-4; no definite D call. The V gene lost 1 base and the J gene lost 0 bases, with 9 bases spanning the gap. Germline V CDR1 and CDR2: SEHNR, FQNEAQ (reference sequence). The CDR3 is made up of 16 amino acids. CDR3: CASSLGRRTTNEKLFF. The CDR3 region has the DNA TGTGCCAGCAGCTTAGGGCGGCGGACAACTAATGAAAAACTGTTTTTT.

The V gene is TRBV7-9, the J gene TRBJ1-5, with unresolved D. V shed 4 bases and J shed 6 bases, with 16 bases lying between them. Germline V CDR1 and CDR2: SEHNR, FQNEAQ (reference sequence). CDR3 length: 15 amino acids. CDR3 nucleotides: TGTGCCAGCAGCTCGGGCCCCGGGCGGGTTCAGCCCCAGCATTTT. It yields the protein CASSSGPGRVQPQHF.

The CDR3: CASSPVLGPNEQYF. CDR3 nucleotide sequence: TGTGCCAGCAGCCCAGTCCTTGGACCCAACGAGCAGTACTTC. The chain carries TRBV7-9 and TRBJ2-7; D is unresolved. V lost 5 bases to trimming and J lost 5 bases, with 16 bases between them. This CDR3 has 14 amino acids. Germline CDR1 reads SEHNR; CDR2 reads FQNEAQ (reference sequence). The entire variable domain, with the rest obtained from reference TRBV7-9 and TRBJ2-7, is as follows: DTGVSQNPRHKITKRGQNVTFRCDPISEHNRLYWYRQTLGQGPEFLTYFQNEAQLEKSRLLSDRFSAERPKGSFSTLEIQRTEQGDSAMYLCASSPVLGPNEQYFGPGTRLTVT.

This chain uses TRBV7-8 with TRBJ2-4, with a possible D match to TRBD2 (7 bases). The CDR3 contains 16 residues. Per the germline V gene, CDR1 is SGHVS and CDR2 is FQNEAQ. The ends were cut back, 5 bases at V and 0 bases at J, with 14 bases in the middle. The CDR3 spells CASSPTGGLAKNIQYF. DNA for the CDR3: TGTGCCAGCAGCCCCACGGGGGGCCTAGCCAAAAACATTCAGTACTTC.

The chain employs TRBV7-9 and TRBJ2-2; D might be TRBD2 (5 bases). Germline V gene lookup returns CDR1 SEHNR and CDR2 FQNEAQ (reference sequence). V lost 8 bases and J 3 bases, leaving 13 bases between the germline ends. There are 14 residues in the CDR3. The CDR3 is CASFKFGDTGELFF. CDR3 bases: TGTGCCAGCTTTAAGTTCGGGGACACCGGGGAGCTGTTTTTT.

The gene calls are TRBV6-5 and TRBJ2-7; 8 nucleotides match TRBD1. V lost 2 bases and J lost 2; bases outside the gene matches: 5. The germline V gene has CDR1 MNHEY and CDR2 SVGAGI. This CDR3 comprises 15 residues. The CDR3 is CASSYAGTGTYEQYF. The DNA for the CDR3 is TGTGCCAGCAGTTACGCCGGGACAGGTACCTACGAGCAGTACTTC.

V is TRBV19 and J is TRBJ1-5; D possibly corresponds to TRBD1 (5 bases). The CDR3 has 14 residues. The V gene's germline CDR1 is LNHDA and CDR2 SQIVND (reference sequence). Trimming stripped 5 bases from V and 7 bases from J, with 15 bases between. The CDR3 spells CASSWRGQGQPQHF. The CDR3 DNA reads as TGTGCCAGTAGTTGGCGGGGCCAAGGACAGCCCCAGCATTTT.

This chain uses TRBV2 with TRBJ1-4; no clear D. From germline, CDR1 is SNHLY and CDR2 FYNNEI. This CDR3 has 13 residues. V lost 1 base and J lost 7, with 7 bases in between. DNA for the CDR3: TGTGCCAGCAGTGAAGGGCAGGTTGAAAAACTGTTTTTT. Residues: CASSEGQVEKLFF.

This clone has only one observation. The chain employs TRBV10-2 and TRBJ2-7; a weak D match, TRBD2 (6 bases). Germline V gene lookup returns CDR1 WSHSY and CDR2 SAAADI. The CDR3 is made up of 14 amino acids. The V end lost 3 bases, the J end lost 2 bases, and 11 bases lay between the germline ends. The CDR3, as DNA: TGCGCCAGCAGTGACTCCGGGACTGCCTACGAGCAGTACTTC. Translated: CASSDSGTAYEQYF.

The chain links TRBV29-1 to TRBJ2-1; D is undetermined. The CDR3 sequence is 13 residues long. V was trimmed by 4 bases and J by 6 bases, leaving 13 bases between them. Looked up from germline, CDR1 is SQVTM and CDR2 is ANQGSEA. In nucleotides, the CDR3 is TGCAGCGTTGCGTATCTACCCGGCAATGAGCAGTTCTTC. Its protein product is CSVAYLPGNEQFF.

The CDR3 reads CASSLGNADTQYF. The CDR3 nucleotides read TGTGCCAGCAGCTTGGGCAACGCAGATACGCAGTATTTT. The genes are TRBV7-2 and TRBJ2-3; D is unresolved. The CDR3 covers 13 residues. In germline, CDR1 is SGHTA, CDR2 FQGNSA. The V gene lost 3 bases and the J gene lost 4 bases, with 8 bases spanning the gap.

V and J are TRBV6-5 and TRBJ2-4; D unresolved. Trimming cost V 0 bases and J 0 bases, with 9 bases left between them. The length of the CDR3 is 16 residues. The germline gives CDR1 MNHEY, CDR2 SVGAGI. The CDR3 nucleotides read TGTGCCAGCAGTTACTCGATAATGGAAGCCAAAAACATTCAGTACTTC. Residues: CASSYSIMEAKNIQYF.

The CDR3 coding sequence is TGTGCCAGCAGCCCCGGGACCTCGGGTAGTCAGCCCCAGCATTTT. Translating it yields CASSPGTSGSQPQHF. The chain joins TRBV7-8 to TRBJ1-5; possibly TRBD1 for D (5 bases). The length of the CDR3 is 15 residues. The germline CDR1 and CDR2 sequences are SGHVS and FQNEAQ. The V end lost 5 bases, the J end lost 6 bases, and 17 bases lay between the germline ends.